The clone carrying this T cell receptor (beta chain) was counted only a few times. Per germline, CDR1 SGHVS and CDR2 FNYEAQ. Losses at the gene ends were 4 bases for V and 5 bases for J; bases not matched to a gene: 13. CDR3 size: 16 residues. This entry is derived from a study of blood T cell repertoires in COVID-19. The wider study: Specimens from acute and convalescent COVID-19 originated in the United States, Italy and Spain. PBMCs, B-cell-depleted T cells, or T cells provided the cDNA or gDNA that made up the material.

Per the authors' pipeline: Counts of nucleated cells, estimated from reference gene primer amplification, were obtained. Assay used: immunoSEQ multiplex PCR; TCRdb lists only in-frame clones, some missing. The D gene and trimming were derived from the DNA, and the V and J assignments and clone size from that table. The profile covers about 100,000 clones, with roughly 77% appearing a single time and roughly 24% taken by the ten largest. This sequence joins TRBV7-6 and TRBJ2-5; TRBD1 aligns across 7 bases. The sample was peripheral blood. The receptor comes from a human donor in a cohort sampled during active COVID-19. The DNA of the CDR3 is TGTGCCAGCAGCTCAGAGATCGGCAGGGGGTGGGAGACCCAGTACTTC. Its translation: CASSSEIGRGWETQYF. The full variable domain, completed using reference TRBV7-6 and TRBJ2-5, is GAGVSQSPRYKVTKRGQDVALRCDPISGHVSLYWYRQALGQGPEFLTYFNYEAQQDKSGLPNDRFSAERPEGSISTLTIQRTEQRDSAMYRCASSSEIGRGWETQYFGPGTRLLVL.